This TCR beta chain was found in a study of T cell responses to AZD1222 COVID-19 vaccine. Study observations and caveats: Most donors were white British, females outnumbered males, and clonal diversity was possibly underestimated. When two AZD1222 doses had been given, Spike-specific TCR breadth and depth rose.

To note about this clone: Its antigen is not known.

V was shortened by 0 bases and J by 0 bases, with 6 bases between the two germline ends. Germline values: CDR1 SGHDT, CDR2 YYEEEE. The CDR3 spans 14 residues. Assay used: immunoSEQ multiplex PCR; TCRdb lists only in-frame clones, some missing. The data show over 95,000 clones, around 85% seen once. This chain links TRBV5-6 with TRBJ1-1; D is unresolved. This TCR was recovered from an adult who received the AZD1222 COVID-19 vaccine. The specimen comprised peripheral blood, sampled 28 days after the second AZD1222 dose. This CDR3 reads CASSLERLNTEAFF. DNA for the CDR3: TGTGCCAGCAGCTTGGAACGGTTGAACACTGAAGCTTTCTTT.